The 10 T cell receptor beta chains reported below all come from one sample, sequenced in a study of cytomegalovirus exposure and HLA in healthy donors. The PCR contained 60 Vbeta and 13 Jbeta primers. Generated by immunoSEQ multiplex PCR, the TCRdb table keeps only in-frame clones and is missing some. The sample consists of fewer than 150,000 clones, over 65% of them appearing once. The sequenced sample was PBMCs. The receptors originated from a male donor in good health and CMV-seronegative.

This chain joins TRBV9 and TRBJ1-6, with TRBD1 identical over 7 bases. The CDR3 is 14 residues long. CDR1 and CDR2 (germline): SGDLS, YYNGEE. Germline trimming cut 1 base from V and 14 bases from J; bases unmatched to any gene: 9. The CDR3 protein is CASSVRDSRESLHF. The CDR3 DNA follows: TGTGCCAGCAGCGTACGGGACAGCCGGGAGTCCCTCCACTTT.

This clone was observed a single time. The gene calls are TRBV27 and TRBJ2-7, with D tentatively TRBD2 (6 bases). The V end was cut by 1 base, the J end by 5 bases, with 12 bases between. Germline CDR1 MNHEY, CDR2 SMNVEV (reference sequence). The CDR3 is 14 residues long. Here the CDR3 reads CASSLLGTFHEQYF. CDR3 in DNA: TGTGCCAGCAGTTTATTAGGGACTTTCCACGAGCAGTACTTC.

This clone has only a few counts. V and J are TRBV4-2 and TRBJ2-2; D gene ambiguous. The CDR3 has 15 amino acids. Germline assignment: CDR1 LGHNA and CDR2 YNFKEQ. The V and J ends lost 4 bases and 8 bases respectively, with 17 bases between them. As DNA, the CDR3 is TGTGCCAGCAGCCCCCAGGCCACCTTGGCAGGGGAGCTGTTTTTT. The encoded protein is CASSPQATLAGELFF.

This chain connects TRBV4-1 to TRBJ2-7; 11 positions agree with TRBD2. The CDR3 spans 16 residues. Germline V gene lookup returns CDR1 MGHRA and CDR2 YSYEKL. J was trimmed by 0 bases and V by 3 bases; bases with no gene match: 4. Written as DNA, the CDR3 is TGCGCCAGCAGCCAGAGGACTAGCGGGCTCTCCTACGAGCAGTACTTC. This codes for CASSQRTSGLSYEQYF.

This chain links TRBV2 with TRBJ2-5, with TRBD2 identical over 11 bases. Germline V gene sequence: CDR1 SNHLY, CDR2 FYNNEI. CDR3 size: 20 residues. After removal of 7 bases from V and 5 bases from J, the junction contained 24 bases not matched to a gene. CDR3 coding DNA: TGTGCCAGCACCCGACGGGGACCTTCTTTTAGCGGGAGGGCCATGGAGACCCAGTACTTC. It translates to CASTRRGPSFSGRAMETQYF. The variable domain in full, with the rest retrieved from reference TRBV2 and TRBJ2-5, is EPEVTQTPSHQVTQMGQEVILRCVPISNHLYFYWYRQILGQKVEFLVSFYNNEISEKSEIFDDQFSVERPDGSNFTLKIRSTKLEDSAMYFCASTRRGPSFSGRAMETQYFGPGTRLLVL.

The chain's CDR3 is CASTTVRVGTDTQYF. In DNA form, the CDR3 reads TGTGCCAGCACGACCGTCAGGGTAGGGACAGATACGCAGTATTTT. V usage is TRBV6-6 and J usage is TRBJ2-3; D may be TRBD1 (5 bases). Trimming stripped 7 bases from V and 3 bases from J, with 17 bases between. The CDR3 runs 15 residues. CDR1 MNHNY and CDR2 SVGAGI come from the germline V gene (reference sequence).

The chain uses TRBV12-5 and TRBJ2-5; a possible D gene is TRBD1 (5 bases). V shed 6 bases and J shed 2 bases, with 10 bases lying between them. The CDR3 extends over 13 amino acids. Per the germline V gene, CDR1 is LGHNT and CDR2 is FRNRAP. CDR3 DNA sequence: TGTGCTAGTGGCAACAGGTTACAAGAGACCCAGTACTTC. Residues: CASGNRLQETQYF.

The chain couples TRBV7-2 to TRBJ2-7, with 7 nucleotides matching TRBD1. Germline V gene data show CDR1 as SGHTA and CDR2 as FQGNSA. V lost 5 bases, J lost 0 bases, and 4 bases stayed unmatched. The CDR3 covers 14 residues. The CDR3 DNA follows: TGTGCCAGCAGCCCGGACAGGTTCTCCTACGAGCAGTACTTC. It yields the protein CASSPDRFSYEQYF. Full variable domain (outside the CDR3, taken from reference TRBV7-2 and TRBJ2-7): GAGVSQSPSNKVTEKGKDVELRCDPISGHTALYWYRQSLGQGLEFLIYFQGNSAPDKSGLPSDRFSAERTGGSVSTLTIQRTQQEDSAVYLCASSPDRFSYEQYFGPGTRLTVT.

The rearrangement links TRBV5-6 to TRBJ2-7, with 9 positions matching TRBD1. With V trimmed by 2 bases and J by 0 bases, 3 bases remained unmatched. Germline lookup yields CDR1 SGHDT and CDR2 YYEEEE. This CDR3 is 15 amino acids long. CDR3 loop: CASSLGQGSSYEQYF. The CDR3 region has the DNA TGTGCCAGCAGCTTAGGACAGGGGAGCTCCTACGAGCAGTACTTC.

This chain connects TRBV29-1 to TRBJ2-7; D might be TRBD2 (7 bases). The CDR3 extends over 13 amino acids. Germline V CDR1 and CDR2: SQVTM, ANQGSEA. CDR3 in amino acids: CSRYIGGLSEQYF. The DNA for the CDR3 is TGCAGTAGATACATCGGGGGGCTTTCGGAGCAGTACTTC.